Listed below are T cell receptor beta chains from one sample, sequenced in a study of blood T cells in healthy people across ages. TCRdb recomputed calls from the 5' RACE reads with MiXCR, one row per CDR3 protein. The profile shows 1.5 million to 1.8 million distinct CDR3 sequences, 42% of them singletons. Sequences were obtained from blood. The receptors shown here come from a woman between 18 and 30 years old in good health. CDR3s include the opening cysteine and the closing phenylalanine or tryptophan. The D gene is left open where the match is weak. Size values are once, few and many counts, or a class for expanded clones, and some rows have none.

>.|TRBV6-5|TRBJ1-5|.
CASGLTRSSNQPQHF
TGTGCCAGCGGCCTCACGAGAAGTAGCAATCAGCCCCAGCATTTT
>TRBD1|TRBV5-1|TRBJ1-2|.
CASNDPTGINGYTF
TGCGCCAGCAACGATCCGACAGGGATAAATGGCTACACCTTC
>.|TRBV12-3/TRBV12-4|TRBJ2-7|.
CASSFFGQETEYF
TGTGCCAGCAGTTTTTTCGGCCAAGAGACCGAGTACTTC
>.|TRBV28|TRBJ2-7|few
CASGPGQSLSYEQYF
TGTGCCAGCGGACCCGGACAGTCCTTGTCCTACGAGCAGTACTTC
>TRBD1|TRBV20-1|TRBJ1-4|.
CSARPSDRVGEKLFF
TGCAGTGCTAGGCCGTCAGACAGGGTTGGTGAAAAACTGTTTTTT
>TRBD2|TRBV4-3|TRBJ2-1|few
CASSQVIAGGYNEQFF
TGCGCCAGCAGCCAAGTGATAGCGGGGGGCTACAATGAGCAGTTCTTC
>.|TRBV12-3/TRBV12-4|TRBJ1-4|few
CASNKQGSNEKLFF
TGTGCCAGCAACAAACAGGGTAGTAATGAAAAACTGTTTTTT
>.|TRBV18|TRBJ2-2|.
CARHHGDTLPTGELFF
TGTGCCAGACATCATGGGGACACTCTTCCCACCGGGGAGCTGTTTTTT
>TRBD2|TRBV20-1|TRBJ2-3|few
CSARDRRLANTDTQYF
TGCAGTGCTAGAGATAGAAGACTAGCCAACACAGATACGCAGTATTTT
>.|TRBV9|TRBJ2-6|few
CASSVDSYSGANVLTF
TGTGCCAGCAGCGTGGACAGCTACTCTGGGGCCAACGTCCTGACTTTC
>.|TRBV5-1|TRBJ2-3|few
CASSLSPEGPLTDTQYF
TGCGCCAGCAGCTTGTCTCCGGAGGGCCCACTCACAGATACGCAGTATTTT
>.|TRBV6-2/TRBV6-3|TRBJ2-1|.
CASSSTLDASYNEQFF
TGTGCCAGCAGTTCCACCTTGGACGCGTCCTACAATGAGCAGTTCTTC
>.|TRBV7-2|TRBJ2-1|few
CASSLAWRGAYNEQFF
TGTGCCAGCAGCTTAGCGTGGAGGGGGGCCTACAATGAGCAGTTCTTC
>TRBD1|TRBV5-4|TRBJ2-5|.
CASNKPGGQETQYF
TGTGCCAGCAACAAACCAGGGGGCCAAGAGACCCAGTACTTC
>TRBD2|TRBV5-1|TRBJ2-5|.
CASSFGSGSTETQYF
TGCGCCAGCAGCTTCGGTAGCGGGAGCACAGAGACCCAGTACTTC
>.|TRBV5-5|TRBJ2-7|.
CASSPQERRAYEQYF
TGTGCCAGCAGCCCCCAGGAGAGACGTGCCTACGAGCAGTACTTC
>.|TRBV4-1|TRBJ2-1|few
CASSQAHPNVNEQFF
TGCGCCAGCAGCCAGGCCCACCCGAACGTCAATGAGCAGTTCTTC
>TRBD2|TRBV27|TRBJ2-2|.
CASRTISGRGNTGELFF
TGTGCCAGCAGAACCATTAGCGGGAGAGGGAACACCGGGGAGCTGTTTTTT
>TRBD2|TRBV5-1|TRBJ2-3|few
CASSLLSGGTDTQYF
TGCGCCAGCAGCCTTCTTAGCGGGGGCACAGATACGCAGTATTTT
>.|TRBV20-1|TRBJ1-2|few
CSAAWTISAPNKGYTF
TGCAGTGCAGCGTGGACGATCTCGGCCCCTAATAAGGGCTACACCTTC
>.|TRBV9|TRBJ2-5|few
CASSASSRQETQYF
TGTGCCAGCAGCGCTAGCAGCCGCCAAGAGACCCAGTACTTC
>.|TRBV10-3|TRBJ2-3|.
CAISEFGGAVTDTQYF
TGTGCCATCAGTGAATTTGGGGGGGCGGTGACAGATACGCAGTATTTT
>TRBD1|TRBV4-1|TRBJ2-7|.
CASSQDSGQGYEQYF
TGCGCCAGCAGCCAAGATTCGGGACAGGGCTACGAGCAGTACTTC
>.|TRBV9|TRBJ1-5|few
CASSPDGGAQPQHF
TGTGCCAGCAGCCCAGACGGGGGGGCTCAGCCCCAGCATTTT
>TRBD1|TRBV9|TRBJ2-3|few
CASSVLRTGHTDTQYF
TGTGCCAGCAGCGTCTTGCGGACAGGGCACACAGATACGCAGTATTTT
>.|TRBV30|TRBJ1-1|.
CAWSVSGTPGTEAFF
TGTGCCTGGAGTGTAAGTGGCACCCCGGGGACTGAAGCTTTCTTT
>TRBD1|TRBV11-2|TRBJ2-5|.
CASSPSTGVRETQYF
TGTGCCAGCAGTCCTAGTACAGGGGTGAGAGAGACCCAGTACTTC
>.|TRBV12-3/TRBV12-4|TRBJ2-7|.
CASSPPRPSEQYF
TGTGCCAGCAGTCCGCCCCGACCTAGCGAGCAGTACTTC
>.|TRBV5-5|TRBJ2-7|.
CASSLNPVPYEQYF
TGTGCCAGCAGCTTGAATCCGGTACCCTACGAGCAGTACTTC
>.|TRBV5-1|TRBJ1-1|.
CASSLLTGTSEAFF
TGCGCCAGCAGCTTGCTAACTGGGACCTCTGAAGCTTTCTTT
>TRBD1|TRBV28|TRBJ2-5|.
CASSFHTEGAGETQYF
TGTGCCAGCAGTTTTCATACAGAGGGGGCCGGAGAGACCCAGTACTTC
>TRBD1|TRBV2|TRBJ2-2|.
CASRSGTGPYGELFF
TGTGCCAGCAGGTCCGGGACAGGCCCGTACGGGGAGCTGTTTTTT
>.|TRBV13|TRBJ2-1|few
CASKGGLYNEQFF
TGTGCCAGCAAAGGGGGGTTGTACAATGAGCAGTTCTTC
>.|TRBV7-2|TRBJ1-1|.
CASSLVGGQIMNTEAFF
TGTGCCAGCAGCTTAGTGGGGGGCCAGATAATGAACACTGAAGCTTTCTTT
>TRBD1|TRBV27|TRBJ2-7|few
CATGTGSSYEQYF
TGTGCCACCGGGACAGGGAGCTCCTACGAGCAGTACTTC
>.|TRBV28|TRBJ2-2|.
CASSGRAAGELFF
TGTGCCAGCAGTGGCCGCGCGGCCGGGGAGCTGTTTTTT
>.|TRBV20-1|TRBJ1-2|few
CSANQNFYGYTF
TGCAGTGCTAATCAGAATTTCTATGGCTACACCTTC
>.|TRBV5-6|TRBJ1-5|.
CASSFFDGGSNQPQHF
TGTGCCAGCAGCTTTTTCGACGGGGGTAGCAATCAGCCCCAGCATTTT
>TRBD1|TRBV20-1|TRBJ1-5|few
CSLTNPGGPNQPQHF
TGCAGTCTTACTAATCCAGGGGGGCCCAATCAGCCCCAGCATTTT
>TRBD2|TRBV6-2/TRBV6-3|TRBJ2-5|.
CASKRLADVETQYF
TGTGCCAGCAAGAGACTAGCGGATGTTGAGACCCAGTACTTC